This T cell receptor beta chain derives from a study of blood T cell repertoires in COVID-19. Study as a whole: Samples of COVID-19 (acute and convalescent) were obtained from the United States, Italy and Spain. PBMCs, B-cell-depleted T cells, or T cells provided the cDNA or gDNA that made up the material.

In the source study's methods: Reference gene primer amplification in the assay estimated nucleated cell counts. The protocol was immunoSEQ multiplex PCR, while the TCRdb copy is restricted to in-frame clones and leaves out a portion. V and J calls and clone size are those listed in that table; D and trimming were worked out from the DNA. The repertoire includes under 300,000 clones, 88% of them detected once, and approximately 3% sits in the top ten. The V gene end was trimmed by 9 bases and the J gene end by 7 bases; junction bases not matched to a gene: 10. The germline CDR1 and CDR2 sequences are MNHEY and SVGAGI. The CDR3 consists of 13 residues.

The sequence was obtained from a woman between 45 and 65 years old who had recovered from COVID-19. The V and J genes are TRBV6-5 and TRBJ1-1; 8 bases line up with TRBD1. Sample: PBMCs or T cells enriched from blood (not recorded which). DNA of the CDR3: TGTGCCAGTTCCTTGGACAGGGTGGATGAAGCTTTCTTT. Encoded protein: CASSLDRVDEAFF.